The sequence of this T cell receptor beta chain was determined in a study of T cells expressing NK-cell markers (dated by TCRdb to about 2020). For context, the study as a whole: Three sorted T-cell subsets (CD3+CD56+NKG2C+, CD3+CD56+NKG2C- and CD3+CD56-NKG2C+) from eight donors had their TCR beta-chain repertoires profiled. Among the eight sequenced donors, only one was HCMV-seronegative, while the other seven were HCMV-seropositive. All eight donors whose samples were sequenced were randomly selected healthy volunteers, three of them men and five women. Sequencing of the libraries produced 2 x 150 bp reads on Illumina HiSeq 2000/2500, MiSeq or NextSeq.

On this clonotype: Its antigen is currently not known.

The study at large found these results: Whether the expanded NKG2C-expressing T cell clones were specific for HCMV antigens remained unclear. Those dominant clonotypes were again the most abundant among CD3+CD56-NKG2C+ cells in a few donors, at about 25-60.1%. In about 6 donors, the dominant CD3+CD56+NKG2C+ clonotypes were found to rank among the top 10 CD8+ clonotypes and to make up 1.0-7.0% of CD8+ T cells.

To determine HCMV serostatus, a commercial ELISA kit was used to detect HCMV-specific IgG in serum. Ficoll density gradient centrifugation was used to isolate peripheral blood mononuclear cells from blood. The data were produced on an Illumina HiSeq 2000. TCR beta cDNA libraries were made by 5'RACE template switching that added a universal primer site and unique molecular identifiers. cDNA synthesis was primed from the TCR beta constant segment and was followed by two successive PCR amplification steps. For the original study's pipeline: MIGEC was used to demultiplex reads and group the reads by UMI, and MiTCR was used to assemble and quantify clonotypes. Only TCR cDNA sequences supported by at least two reads were kept to exclude erroneous sequences. The tcR package was used for downstream repertoire analysis, and clonotypes were matched across fractions by CDR3 nucleotide sequence plus V segment. VDJmatch was used to annotate antigen specificity against VDJdb, with one amino acid substitution in CDR3 allowed. After reprocessing by TCRdb, each CDR3 protein sequence is one entry, and no DNA is given. What appears here as the V and J calls and clone size reflects TCRdb's work, not the paper's. This sample's table has entries for 500,000 or so distinct CDR3 sequences. Jointly, the top ten make up approximately 3.6% of the sample.

This TCR came from a man younger than 30 in good health. Donor details come from another sample of the same person, matched by shared clones. The sample comprised blood T cells: a sorted CD56 or NKG2C T cell subset, CD4+ or CD8+ T cells, or bulk PBMC T cells (not recorded which).

The CDR3 protein sequence reads: CASSSQASSGANVLTF. The rearranged chain carries TRBV11-2 and TRBJ2-6. As encoded in the germline V gene, CDR1 is SGHAT while CDR2 is FQNNGV. The CDR3, cysteine through phenylalanine, is 16 amino acids long. No DNA accompanies this entry.